Below, 7 T cell receptor beta chains from the same sample are listed, as sequenced in a study of T cell responses to AZD1222 COVID-19 vaccine. Assay used: immunoSEQ multiplex PCR; TCRdb lists only in-frame clones, some missing. This sample has some 150,000 clones, with around 90% found just once. The input for sequencing was peripheral blood, taken 28 days after the second AZD1222 dose. The receptors were gathered from an adult who received the AZD1222 COVID-19 vaccine.

The chain has TRBV6-5 and TRBJ2-2; D is tentatively TRBD1 or TRBD2 (5 bases each). The CDR3 runs 14 residues. The germline V and J ends were trimmed by 6 bases and 3 bases, with 11 bases remaining between them. Per the germline V gene, CDR1 is MNHEY and CDR2 is SVGAGI. Here the CDR3 reads CASRGPVDTGELFF. DNA of the CDR3: TGTGCCAGCAGGGGACCCGTGGACACCGGGGAGCTGTTTTTT.

With respect to this clone: One end of the junction does not line up with germline, which may come from a read error. The chain carries TRBV6-2 or TRBV6-3 and TRBJ1-5; possible D gene TRBD1, 6 bases. In germline, CDR1 is MNHEY, CDR2 SVGEGT. The CDR3 extends over 13 amino acids. Here the CDR3 reads CASNYRVGQPQHF. In nucleotides, the CDR3 is TGTGCCAGCAATTACAGGGTCGGTCAGCCCCAGCATTTT.

This chain links TRBV11-2 with TRBJ2-3; no definite D call. There are 12 residues in the CDR3. Germline CDR1 and CDR2: SGHAT and FQNNGV. Trimming removed 5 bases from V and 0 bases from J, with 3 bases in between. The CDR3 spells CASSISTDTQYF. CDR3 nucleotides: TGTGCCAGCAGCATTAGCACAGATACGCAGTATTTT.

The V and J genes are TRBV27 and TRBJ1-1; D is possibly TRBD1 (5 bases). Per germline, CDR1 MNHEY and CDR2 SMNVEV (reference sequence). This CDR3 region has 15 residues. Trimming shortened V by 2 bases and J by 0 bases, and 10 bases separated the two germline ends. The CDR3: CASSLGVGLNTEAFF. Here the CDR3 DNA reads TGTGCCAGCAGTTTAGGGGTGGGGCTGAACACTGAAGCTTTCTTT.

The chain is built from TRBV2 and TRBJ1-1; tentatively, D is TRBD1 (5 bases). V was clipped by 5 bases and J by 5 bases, with 15 bases between them. CDR3 size: 14 residues. CDR1 is SNHLY, CDR2 FYNNEI, per germline. CDR3 loop: CASSPQTWGTEAFF. The CDR3 DNA is TGTGCCAGCAGTCCACAGACGTGGGGGACTGAAGCTTTCTTT.

The V gene is TRBV6-5, the J gene TRBJ1-1, with D unclear. There are 14 residues in the CDR3. Per the germline V gene, CDR1 is MNHEY and CDR2 is SVGAGI. The V end lost 4 bases, the J end lost 1 base, and 10 bases lay between the germline ends. In nucleotides, the CDR3 is TGTGCCAGCAGTTTCCAAACAGCGAACACTGAAGCTTTCTTT. This gives the protein CASSFQTANTEAFF.

This clone was observed a few times. V is TRBV10-3 and J is TRBJ2-2; D call uncertain. The CDR3 totals 14 residues. The germline V and J ends were trimmed by 5 bases and 4 bases, with 11 bases remaining between them. Germline V gene data show CDR1 as ENHRY and CDR2 as SYGVKD. The CDR3 sequence is CAISPVVATGELFF. CDR3 DNA sequence: TGTGCCATCAGTCCCGTCGTTGCCACCGGGGAGCTGTTTTTT.